This entry describes one T cell receptor beta chain. As yet, its antigen is unknown. The sample comes from a study of OX40 agonist ivuxolimab in advanced cancers. Study at large: Ivuxolimab, which patients received intravenously every 2 weeks, was dosed at 0.01 to 10 mg/kg. Study-level points and caveats: Clonal expansion was seen in CD4+ and CD8+ blood T cells by week 6 at 0.1 to 3.0 mg/kg. Among the nonresponders, some also had low normalized T-cell clonal expansion. Antigen specificity remained undetermined for the expanded peripheral T cells.

CDR1 is MNHEY, CDR2 SVGAGI, per germline. This CDR3 comprises 11 residues. V shed 8 bases and J shed 8 bases, with 7 bases lying between them. The data were produced by immunoSEQ multiplex PCR, yet TCRdb's version contains in-frame clones alone and is incomplete. The sample holds some 150,000 clones, around nine tenths seen once. The starting material was CD4+ or CD8+ T cells sorted from blood, obtained in a trial of the OX40 agonist ivuxolimab. The chain has TRBV6-5 and TRBJ1-6; no clear D. The clonotype comes from an adult with an advanced solid tumor such as melanoma, head and neck, liver or kidney cancer. The CDR3, as DNA: TGTGCCAGCGGCACTTATTCACCCCTCCACTTT. This encodes CASGTYSPLHF.